This T cell receptor (beta chain) was documented in a study of CD8 T cells in ankylosing spondylitis. Broader study findings: There was a TCR beta motif, made of 7 to 9 highly homologous variants, that appeared characteristic of ankylosing spondylitis blood. Disease-linked clones reportedly concentrated significantly in matched ankylosing spondylitis synovial fluid.

This clonotype was seen a handful of times. Its specificity is unknown. Quantitative 5'-RACE was performed with molecular barcodes, and it yielded the TCR beta libraries. TCRdb re-derived calls from the 5' RACE reads in MiXCR, one entry per CDR3 protein. The sample yields about 140,000 distinct CDR3 sequences, more than 7% seen once. Trimming took off 0 bases at V and 6 bases at J, with 17 bases between the two ends. In germline, CDR1 is DFQATT, CDR2 SNEGSKA (reference sequence). The CDR3 loop spans 15 amino acids. The sequenced sample consisted of synovial fluid, either unsorted or a sorted T cell fraction (not recorded which). V usage is TRBV20-1 and J usage is TRBJ1-1; the D is unclear. This sequence originates from a male donor with ankylosing spondylitis. This chain's CDR3 is CSARDFRRVLPEAFF. Here the CDR3 DNA reads TGCAGTGCTAGAGATTTCCGAAGGGTCCTACCTGAAGCTTTCTTT.